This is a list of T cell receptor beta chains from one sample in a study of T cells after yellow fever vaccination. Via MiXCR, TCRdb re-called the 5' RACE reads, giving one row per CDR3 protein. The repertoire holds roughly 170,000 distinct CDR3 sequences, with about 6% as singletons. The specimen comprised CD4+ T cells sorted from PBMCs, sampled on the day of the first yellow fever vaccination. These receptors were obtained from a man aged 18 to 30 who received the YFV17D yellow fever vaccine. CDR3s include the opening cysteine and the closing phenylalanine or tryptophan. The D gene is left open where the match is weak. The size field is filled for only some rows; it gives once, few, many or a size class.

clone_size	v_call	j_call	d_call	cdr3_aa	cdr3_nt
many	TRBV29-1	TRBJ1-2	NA	CSVRRIAGSYGYTF	TGCAGCGTCCGACGAATTGCAGGGTCCTATGGCTACACCTTC
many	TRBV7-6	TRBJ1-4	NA	CASSLGFKATNEKLFF	TGTGCCAGCAGCTTAGGCTTTAAGGCAACTAATGAAAAACTGTTTTTT
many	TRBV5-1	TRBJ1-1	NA	CASSFQGSTEAFF	TGCGCCAGCAGCTTTCAGGGAAGCACTGAAGCTTTCTTT
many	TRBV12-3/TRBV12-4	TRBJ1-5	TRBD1	CASSPTGARSNQPQHF	TGTGCCAGCAGTCCTACAGGGGCGAGGAGCAATCAGCCCCAGCATTTT
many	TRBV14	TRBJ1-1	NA	CASSPSSSGTEAFF	TGTGCCAGCAGCCCCTCTTCCTCTGGCACTGAAGCTTTCTTT
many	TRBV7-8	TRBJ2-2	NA	CASSRLGSSGSGGELFF	TGTGCCAGCAGCCGCCTCGGATCCTCGGGCTCGGGAGGGGAGCTGTTTTTT
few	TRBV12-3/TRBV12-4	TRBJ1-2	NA	CASSWTNHGYTF	TGTGCCAGCAGTTGGACAAACCATGGCTACACCTTC
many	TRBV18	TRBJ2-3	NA	CASSPGNPDTQYF	TGTGCCAGCTCACCAGGGAACCCAGATACGCAGTATTTT
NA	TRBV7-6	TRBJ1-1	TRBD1	CASSSFFQGGTEAFF	TGTGCCAGCTCCTCTTTTTTCCAGGGGGGTACTGAAGCTTTCTTT
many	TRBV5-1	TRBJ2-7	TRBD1	CASKGAQQYF	TGCGCCAGCAAGGGGGCCCAGCAGTACTTC
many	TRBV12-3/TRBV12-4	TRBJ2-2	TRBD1	CASSPWGQGATGELFF	TGTGCCAGCAGTCCTTGGGGACAGGGGGCCACCGGGGAGCTGTTTTTT
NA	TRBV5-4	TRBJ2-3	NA	CASSLGAGLTDTQYF	TGTGCCAGCAGCTTGGGGGCGGGACTCACAGATACGCAGTATTTT
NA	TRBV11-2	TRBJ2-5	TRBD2	CASSRFRSGGAGETQYF	TGTGCCAGCAGCCGCTTTCGTAGCGGGGGGGCGGGAGAGACCCAGTACTTC
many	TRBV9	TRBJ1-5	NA	CASSVDSGVNQPQHF	TGTGCCAGCAGCGTAGACTCGGGGGTCAATCAGCCCCAGCATTTT
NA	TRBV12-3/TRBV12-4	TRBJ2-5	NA	CASGIGAGTQYF	TGTGCCAGCGGAATTGGGGCGGGGACCCAGTACTTC
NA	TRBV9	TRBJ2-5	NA	CASSVGGGGGQETQYF	TGTGCCAGCAGCGTAGGGGGCGGCGGCGGCCAAGAGACCCAGTACTTC
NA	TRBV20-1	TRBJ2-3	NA	CSASGGRDYTDTQYF	TGCAGTGCTAGTGGTGGCAGGGATTACACAGATACGCAGTATTTT
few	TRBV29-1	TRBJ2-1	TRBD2	CSVQRAERGAVLSSYNEQFF	TGCAGCGTTCAAAGGGCTGAGCGGGGGGCCGTGCTTAGCTCCTACAATGAGCAGTTCTTC